The 18 T cell receptor beta chains in this list originate from one sample, sequenced in a study of cytomegalovirus exposure and HLA in healthy donors (TCRdb year 2017). Library prep was done by the immunoSEQ multiplex PCR assay. A mixture of 60 forward primers for TCR Vbeta segments and 13 reverse primers for TCR Jbeta segments was used in the multiplex PCR. This immuneACCESS table, as held by TCRdb, lists in-frame sequences with V and J called but not all clones. Of the missing ones, under half trace to an unresolved V gene in checked studies; the others have no known cause. The sample table records over 100,000 clones; over 65% of these occur just once. The ten largest account for just over 2.5% of the sample. Material: PBMCs. These receptors came from a man aged 35 to 55 in good health and CMV-seronegative.

The chain has TRBV18 and TRBJ1-5, with D possibly TRBD1 on 5 matching bases. This CDR3 is 16 amino acids long. Trimming removed 2 bases at V and 4 bases at J, with 15 bases between. CDR1 is KGHSH, CDR2 LQKENI, per germline. The CDR3 DNA sequence: TGTGCCAGCTCACCATCAGGGTCCGGGGGAAATCAGCCCCAGCATTTT. As protein: CASSPSGSGGNQPQHF.

This clone was recorded a few times. V gene TRBV6-1 combines with J gene TRBJ1-2; D possibly corresponds to TRBD1 (6 bases). The V end was cut by 6 bases, the J end by 1 base, with 12 bases between. The CDR3 covers 14 residues. CDR1 is MNHNS, CDR2 SASEGT, per germline. The CDR3 here is CASRIDRSNYGYTF. The CDR3 DNA reads TGTGCCAGCAGGATAGACAGGAGTAACTATGGCTACACCTTC.

There are a few counts of this clone. The J gene is TRBJ1-4, the V gene TRBV6-1; maybe TRBD1 (5 bases). The germline V gene has CDR1 MNHNS and CDR2 SASEGT. The ends were cut back, 10 bases at V and 4 bases at J, with 19 bases in the middle. This CDR3 is 15 amino acids long. This CDR3 is CATSIREPVNEKLFF. CDR3 nucleotides: TGTGCCACCTCAATCAGGGAACCGGTTAATGAAAAACTGTTTTTT.

The chain employs TRBV13 and TRBJ2-3; 9 positions agree with TRBD2. The CDR3 totals 16 residues. CDR1 is PRHDT, CDR2 FYEKMQ, per germline (reference sequence). J was trimmed by 2 bases and V by 2 bases; bases with no gene match: 5. CDR3 protein: CASSLRLADPTDTQYF. The CDR3 coding sequence is TGTGCCAGCAGCTTAAGACTAGCGGATCCCACAGATACGCAGTATTTT.

The chain employs TRBV6-6 and TRBJ2-4; TRBD1 aligns across 7 bases. Trimming removed 6 bases from V and 5 bases from J; junction bases left unmatched: 7. CDR1 and CDR2 (germline): MNHNY, SVGAGI (reference sequence). The CDR3 totals 14 residues. CDR3 loop: CASSPKGGENIQYF. The CDR3 bases are TGTGCCAGCAGCCCGAAAGGGGGCGAAAACATTCAGTACTTC.

This rearrangement joins TRBV27 to TRBJ2-1, with TRBD1 matching over 7 bases. CDR3 length: 14 residues. Germline CDR1 and CDR2: MNHEY and SMNVEV (reference sequence). J gave up 3 bases and V 3 bases, and 2 bases lay outside the gene matches. The CDR3 DNA reads TGTGCCAGCAGTTTGGGGACAGACTACAATGAGCAGTTCTTC. This encodes CASSLGTDYNEQFF.

The rearrangement uses TRBV7-8 and TRBJ1-4; D not resolved. With 3 bases removed from V and 4 bases from J, the gap between germline ends came to 9 bases. The CDR3 totals 14 residues. The germline gives CDR1 SGHVS, CDR2 FQNEAQ. The CDR3 sequence: CASSFVEFNEKLFF. Here the CDR3 DNA reads TGTGCCAGCAGCTTCGTCGAGTTTAATGAAAAACTGTTTTTT.

The chain combines TRBV27 with TRBJ2-2; 8 bases agree with TRBD1. J was trimmed by 4 bases and V by 7 bases; bases with no gene match: 8. This CDR3 region has 15 residues. Germline V CDR1 and CDR2: MNHEY, SMNVEV (reference sequence). The CDR3 protein is CASKATGGSTGELFF. Here the CDR3 DNA reads TGTGCCAGCAAGGCAACAGGGGGGAGCACCGGGGAGCTGTTTTTT.

The rearrangement uses TRBV21-1 and TRBJ1-2; TRBD1 was called by the table and not checked on the DNA. TRBV21-1 is annotated as a pseudogene. The CDR3 spans 15 residues. The CDR3: CASSKLDRRNYGYTF. The CDR3 DNA reads as TGTGCCAGCAGCAAATTAGACAGGAGGAACTATGGCTACACCTTC.

The chain has TRBV6-1 and TRBJ1-5, with D tentatively TRBD1 (5 bases). Trimming took 3 bases from V and 6 from J, leaving 18 bases between them. CDR1 and CDR2 from the germline V gene are MNHNS and SASEGT. The CDR3 sequence is 16 residues long. The chain's CDR3 is CASSDEMGQGGQPQHF. In DNA, the CDR3 is TGTGCCAGCAGTGATGAGATGGGGCAGGGCGGTCAGCCCCAGCATTTT.

The chain is built from TRBV19 and TRBJ2-7, with 9 nucleotides matching TRBD1. The trim removed 6 bases at V and 1 base at J, leaving 1 base unmatched. The CDR3 runs to 13 residues. From germline, CDR1 is LNHDA and CDR2 SQIVND (reference sequence). The CDR3 here is CASSGTGSYEQYF. The CDR3 DNA follows: TGTGCCAGTAGCGGGACAGGGTCCTACGAGCAGTACTTC.

V usage is TRBV11-1 and J usage is TRBJ2-7; 9 bases agree with TRBD1. Trimming cost V 4 bases and J 5 bases; bases outside gene matches: 9. The CDR3 loop spans 15 amino acids. Germline lookup yields CDR1 SGHAT and CDR2 FQDESV (reference sequence). CDR3 in amino acids: CASSSTGTGLHEQYF. The CDR3 nucleotides read TGTGCCAGCAGCTCGACCGGGACAGGGCTACACGAGCAGTACTTC.

This clone has only one observation. This rearrangement joins TRBV9 to TRBJ1-2; weak D call: TRBD1 (6 bases). CDR1 SGDLS and CDR2 YYNGEE come from the germline V gene. V was clipped by 4 bases and J by 6 bases, with 10 bases between them. The CDR3 has 12 amino acids. CDR3 DNA: TGTGCCAGCAGCAGGGGGTATGATGGCTACACCTTC. Protein: CASSRGYDGYTF.

V gene TRBV11-3 combines with J gene TRBJ1-1; unclear D gene. The CDR3 has 13 residues. CDR1 SGHNT and CDR2 YENEEA come from the germline V gene. V lost 3 bases and J lost 1, with 6 bases in between. The CDR3 loop is CASSLSGNTEAFF. As DNA, the CDR3 is TGTGCCAGCAGCTTGAGCGGGAACACTGAAGCTTTCTTT.

For this clone: A read error may account for a junction end that differs from germline. This rearrangement joins TRBV7-9 to TRBJ1-1; the D gene is possibly TRBD1 (5 bases). Germline CDR1 and CDR2: SEHNR and FQNEAQ (reference sequence). This CDR3 has 12 amino acids. As DNA, the CDR3 is TGTTCCAGCAGCTTCGGGGGAACTGAAGCTTTCTTT. Its translation: CSSSFGGTEAFF.

V and J are TRBV10-1 and TRBJ1-1, with D perhaps TRBD1 (5 bases). This CDR3 has 13 residues. Deletions cut 4 bases from V and 4 bases from J, with 10 bases between. Germline-derived CDR1 and CDR2 are WNHNN and SYGVQD (reference sequence). CDR3 DNA: TGCGCCAGCAGTGGGGGCCTGCCCACTGAAGCTTTCTTT. Protein sequence: CASSGGLPTEAFF.

This clone was observed a few times. The chain employs TRBV12-1 and TRBJ2-1; the table gives TRBD1 as D, unverified against the DNA. TRBV12-1 is deemed a pseudogene. The CDR3 contains 13 residues. The CDR3 nucleotides read TGTGCCAGCAGTCCTCCCCAGGACAATGAGCAGTTCTTC. This codes for CASSPPQDNEQFF.

J is TRBJ1-1 and V is TRBV5-6, with TRBD1 as a possible D gene (6 bases). CDR1 is SGHDT and CDR2 is YYEEEE in the germline V gene. V lost 2 bases, J lost 9 bases, and 11 bases lay in between. This CDR3 region has 12 residues. The CDR3 loop is CASSFGGAQAFF. The DNA of the CDR3 is TGTGCCAGCAGCTTCGGGGGGGCGCAAGCTTTCTTT.